The present TCR beta chain was sequenced within a study of cytomegalovirus exposure and HLA in healthy donors. The data were produced by immunoSEQ multiplex PCR, yet TCRdb's version contains in-frame clones alone and is incomplete. The sample lists fewer than 350,000 clones; 70% to 90% were seen once. From the roughly 120-subject validation cohort, which was separate from the roughly 670-subject first cohort, the donors were drawn. Concerning this clone itself: Its target is unknown.

The study's findings and limits: The study listed 164 cytomegalovirus-associated TCR beta chains. Subsequent analysis found a tendency for first-cohort TCR clusters to co-occur within the 120 or so validation repertoires. The classifier was said to identify cytomegalovirus status with high specificity and sensitivity.

Germline CDR1 and CDR2: MNHEY and SMNVEV (reference sequence). The CDR3 runs to 17 residues. The trim removed 2 bases at V and 7 bases at J, leaving 14 bases unmatched. This clonotype was obtained from a woman aged 18-29 years in good health and CMV-seronegative. The chain is built from TRBV27 and TRBJ2-7; 10 positions match TRBD1. Sequenced input: PBMCs. DNA of the CDR3: TGTGCCAGCAGTTTAGTCCCCGGGACAGGGGACATGTATGAGCAGTACTTC. This sequence encodes CASSLVPGTGDMYEQYF.